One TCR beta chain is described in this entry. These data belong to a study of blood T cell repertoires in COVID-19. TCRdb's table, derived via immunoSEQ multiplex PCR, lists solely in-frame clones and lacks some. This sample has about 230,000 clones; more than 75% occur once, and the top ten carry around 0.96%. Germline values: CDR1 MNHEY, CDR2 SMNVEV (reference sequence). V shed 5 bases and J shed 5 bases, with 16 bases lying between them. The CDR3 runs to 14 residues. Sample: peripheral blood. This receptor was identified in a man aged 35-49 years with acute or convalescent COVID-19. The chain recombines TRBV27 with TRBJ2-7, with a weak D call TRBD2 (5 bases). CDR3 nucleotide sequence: TGTGCCAGCAGTGAGGGCGGTACCCGAGACGAGCAGTACTTC. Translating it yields CASSEGGTRDEQYF.